What follows are 3 T cell receptor beta chains derived from one specimen sequenced in a study of blood T cell repertoires in COVID-19. This table comes from immunoSEQ multiplex PCR, and its TCRdb copy is limited to in-frame clones, with some not included. The table shows approximately 170,000 clones, with under 95% occurring only once. The sample consisted of peripheral blood. The receptors were gathered from a man in his 60s with active or convalescent COVID-19.

The chain employs TRBV10-3 and TRBJ2-1, with 10 bases aligning to TRBD2. Germline V gives CDR1 ENHRY, CDR2 SYGVKD. This CDR3 spans 18 amino acids. V shed 0 bases, J shed 0 bases, and the junction held 5 bases outside the gene matches. The DNA of the CDR3 is TGTGCCATCAGTGAGTCTCGGACTAGCGGAAGCTCCTACAATGAGCAGTTCTTC. It is translated as CAISESRTSGSSYNEQFF.

This chain connects TRBV7-9 to TRBJ2-3; 8 bases map to TRBD1. V gave up 5 bases and J gave up 0 bases; unmatched junction bases: 4. The V gene's germline CDR1 is SEHNR and CDR2 FQNEAQ (reference sequence). The CDR3 is 15 residues long. The CDR3 loop reads CASSVTGGSTDTQYF. The CDR3 DNA sequence: TGTGCCAGCAGCGTAACAGGGGGTAGCACAGATACGCAGTATTTT.

The chain combines TRBV6-5 with TRBJ1-2; TRBD1 matches at 7 bases. J was trimmed by 3 bases and V by 6 bases; bases with no gene match: 7. The CDR3 length is 14 residues. Germline CDR1 MNHEY, CDR2 SVGAGI. CDR3 sequence reads: CASSPSRGDYGYTF. For the CDR3, the DNA is TGTGCCAGCAGCCCGAGCAGGGGGGACTATGGCTACACCTTC.